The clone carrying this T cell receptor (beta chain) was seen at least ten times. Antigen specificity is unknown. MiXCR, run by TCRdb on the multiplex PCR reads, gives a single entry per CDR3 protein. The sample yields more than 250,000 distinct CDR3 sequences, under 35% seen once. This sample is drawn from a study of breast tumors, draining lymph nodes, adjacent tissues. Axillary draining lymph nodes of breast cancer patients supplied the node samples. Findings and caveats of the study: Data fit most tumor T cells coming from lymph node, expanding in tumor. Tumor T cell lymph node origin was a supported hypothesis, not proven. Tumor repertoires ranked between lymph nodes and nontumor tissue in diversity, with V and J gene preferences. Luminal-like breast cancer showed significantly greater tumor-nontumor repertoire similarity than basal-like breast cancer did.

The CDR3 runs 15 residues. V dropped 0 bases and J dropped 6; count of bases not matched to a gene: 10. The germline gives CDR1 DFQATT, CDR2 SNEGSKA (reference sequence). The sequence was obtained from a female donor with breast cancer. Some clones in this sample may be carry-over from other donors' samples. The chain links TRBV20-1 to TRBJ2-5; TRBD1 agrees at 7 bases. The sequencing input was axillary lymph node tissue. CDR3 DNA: TGCAGTGCTAGAGATCCGACAGGGAAGAAAAAGACCCAGTACTTC. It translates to CSARDPTGKKKTQYF.